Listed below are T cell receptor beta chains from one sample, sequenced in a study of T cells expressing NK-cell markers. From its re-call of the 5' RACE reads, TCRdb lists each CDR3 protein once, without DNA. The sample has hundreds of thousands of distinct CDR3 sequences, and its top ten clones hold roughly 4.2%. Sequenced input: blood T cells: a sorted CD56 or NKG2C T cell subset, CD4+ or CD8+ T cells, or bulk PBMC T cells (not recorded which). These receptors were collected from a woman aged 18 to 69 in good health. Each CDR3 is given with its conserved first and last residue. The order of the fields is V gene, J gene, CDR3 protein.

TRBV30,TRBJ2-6,CAWSISGANVLTF
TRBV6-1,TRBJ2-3,CASSLLTGTDTQYF
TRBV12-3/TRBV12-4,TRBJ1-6,CASSSRESSYNSPLHF
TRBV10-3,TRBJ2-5,CAIAWGETQYF
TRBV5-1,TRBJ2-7,CASSKGQAYEQYF
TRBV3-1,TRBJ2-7,CASTRGTSGFSYEQYF
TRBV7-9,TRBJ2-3,CASSLDRGEGTQYF
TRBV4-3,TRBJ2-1,CASSEEGLAGFRQFF
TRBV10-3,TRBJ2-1,CAISGGVAGEGVGYNEQFF
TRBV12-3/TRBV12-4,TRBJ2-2,CASSPRPPLTGELFF
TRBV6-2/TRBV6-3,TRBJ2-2,CASSPLVVAGSTGELFF
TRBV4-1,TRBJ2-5,CASSQDQAQETQYF
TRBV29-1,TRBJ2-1,CSVRGLAGGPSPFEQFF
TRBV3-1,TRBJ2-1,CASSHGLAGVGYNEQFF
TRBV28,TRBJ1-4,CASSTMTDRGRGKLFF
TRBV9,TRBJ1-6,CASSKPNSPLHF
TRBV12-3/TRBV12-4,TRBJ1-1,CASMIGGLNTEAFF
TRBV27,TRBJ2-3,CASSNTSGGAVTQYF
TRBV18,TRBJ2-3,CASSPAERSTDTQYF
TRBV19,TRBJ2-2,CASSMEGRGELFF
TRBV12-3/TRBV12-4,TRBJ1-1,CASSPARGVAAFF
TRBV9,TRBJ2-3,CASSVSVTDTQYF
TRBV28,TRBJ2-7,CASSTSAGGDYEQYF
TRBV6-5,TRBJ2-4,CASSYQTRGHIQYF
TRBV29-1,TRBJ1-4,CSVAVGHSIVGLFF
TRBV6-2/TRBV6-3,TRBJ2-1,CASSYYGVTYNEQFF
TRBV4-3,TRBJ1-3,CASSQSGQRNTIYF
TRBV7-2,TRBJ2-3,CASSETLTDTQYF
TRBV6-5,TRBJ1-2,CASKSPAGGYTF
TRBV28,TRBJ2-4,CASGWYAIQYF
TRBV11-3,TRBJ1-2,CASSFSVVGTGAYGYTF
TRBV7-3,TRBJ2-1,CASSTVFEQFF
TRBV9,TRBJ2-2,CASSLSQRYTGELFF
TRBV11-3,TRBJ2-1,CASSLDGGRDNEQFF
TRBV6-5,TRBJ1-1,CASRAPGEAFF
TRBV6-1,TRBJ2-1,CASSPQEAGWVEQFF
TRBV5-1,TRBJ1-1,CASSFNSPGVMNTEAFF
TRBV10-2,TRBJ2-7,CASRPRRDSYEQYF
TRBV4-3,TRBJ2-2,CASSQERGLGTGELFF
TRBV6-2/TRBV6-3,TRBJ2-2,CASSRFYTGELFF